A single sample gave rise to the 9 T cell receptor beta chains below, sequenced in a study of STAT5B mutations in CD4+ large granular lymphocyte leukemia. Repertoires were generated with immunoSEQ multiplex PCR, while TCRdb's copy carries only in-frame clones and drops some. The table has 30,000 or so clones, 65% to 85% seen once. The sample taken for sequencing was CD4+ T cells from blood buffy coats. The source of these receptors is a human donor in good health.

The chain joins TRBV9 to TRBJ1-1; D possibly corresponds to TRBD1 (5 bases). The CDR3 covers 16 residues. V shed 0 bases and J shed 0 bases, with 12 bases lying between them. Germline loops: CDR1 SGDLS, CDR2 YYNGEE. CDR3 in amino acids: CASSVGGGFLNTEAFF. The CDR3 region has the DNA TGTGCCAGCAGCGTAGGGGGGGGGTTTCTGAACACTGAAGCTTTCTTT.

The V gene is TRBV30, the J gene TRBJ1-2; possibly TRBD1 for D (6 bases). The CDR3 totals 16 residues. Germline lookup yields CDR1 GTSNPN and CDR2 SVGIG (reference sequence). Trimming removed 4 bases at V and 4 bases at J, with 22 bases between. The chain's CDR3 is CAWNPQGGSLPYGYTF. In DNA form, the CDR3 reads TGTGCCTGGAATCCCCAAGGGGGGTCCCTGCCCTATGGCTACACCTTC.

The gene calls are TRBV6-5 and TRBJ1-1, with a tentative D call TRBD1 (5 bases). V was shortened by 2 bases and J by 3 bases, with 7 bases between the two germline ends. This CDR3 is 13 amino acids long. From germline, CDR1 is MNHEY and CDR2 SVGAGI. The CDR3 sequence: CASSYLGHTEAFF. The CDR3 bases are TGTGCCAGCAGTTACCTGGGGCACACTGAAGCTTTCTTT.

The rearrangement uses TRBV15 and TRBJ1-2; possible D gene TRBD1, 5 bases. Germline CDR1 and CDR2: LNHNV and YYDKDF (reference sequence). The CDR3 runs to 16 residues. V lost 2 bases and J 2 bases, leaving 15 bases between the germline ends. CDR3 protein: CATSRPRDPSNYGYTF. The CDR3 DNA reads TGTGCCACCAGCAGACCTCGGGACCCTTCAAACTATGGCTACACCTTC.

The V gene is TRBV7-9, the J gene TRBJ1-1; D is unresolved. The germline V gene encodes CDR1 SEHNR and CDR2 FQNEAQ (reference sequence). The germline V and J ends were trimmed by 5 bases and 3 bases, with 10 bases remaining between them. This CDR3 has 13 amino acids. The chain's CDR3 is CASSPRMDTEAFF. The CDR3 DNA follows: TGTGCCAGCAGCCCCCGGATGGACACTGAAGCTTTCTTT.

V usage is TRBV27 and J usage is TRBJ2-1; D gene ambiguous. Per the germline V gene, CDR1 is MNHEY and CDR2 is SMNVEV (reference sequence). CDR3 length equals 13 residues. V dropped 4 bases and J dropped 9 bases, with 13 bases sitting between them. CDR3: CASSSALLSEQFF. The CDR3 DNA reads TGTGCCAGCAGTTCCGCACTTTTGAGTGAGCAGTTCTTC.

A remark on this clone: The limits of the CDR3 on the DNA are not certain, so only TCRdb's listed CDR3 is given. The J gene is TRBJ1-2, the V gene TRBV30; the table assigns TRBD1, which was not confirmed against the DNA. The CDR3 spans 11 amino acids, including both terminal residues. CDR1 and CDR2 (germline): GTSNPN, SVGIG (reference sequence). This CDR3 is CAWSVGQGSTF.

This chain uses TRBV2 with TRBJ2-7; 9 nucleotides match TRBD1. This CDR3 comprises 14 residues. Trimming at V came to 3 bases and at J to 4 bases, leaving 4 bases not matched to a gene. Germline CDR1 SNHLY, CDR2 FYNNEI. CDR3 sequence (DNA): TGTGCCAGCAGTGAGGGGACAGGGATATACGAGCAGTACTTC. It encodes CASSEGTGIYEQYF.

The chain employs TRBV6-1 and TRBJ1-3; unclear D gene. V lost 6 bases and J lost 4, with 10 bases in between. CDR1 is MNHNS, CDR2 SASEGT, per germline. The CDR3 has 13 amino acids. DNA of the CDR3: TGTGCCAGCAGCCCCCTTCCCGGAAACACCATATATTTT. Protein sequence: CASSPLPGNTIYF.